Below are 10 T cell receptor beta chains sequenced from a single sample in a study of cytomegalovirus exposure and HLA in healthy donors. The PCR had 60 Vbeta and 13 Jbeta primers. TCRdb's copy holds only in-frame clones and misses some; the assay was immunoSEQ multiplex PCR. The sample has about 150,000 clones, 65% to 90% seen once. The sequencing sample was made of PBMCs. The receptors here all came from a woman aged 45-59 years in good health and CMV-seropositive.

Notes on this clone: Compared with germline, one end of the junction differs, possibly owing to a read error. CDR3: CSSSFGTGSYEQYF. For the CDR3, the DNA is TGTTCCAGCAGCTTCGGGACAGGGAGCTACGAGCAGTACTTC. The rearrangement uses TRBV7-9 and TRBJ2-7; 9 positions match TRBD1. The CDR3 contains 14 residues. Germline lookup yields CDR1 SEHNR and CDR2 FQNEAQ (reference sequence).

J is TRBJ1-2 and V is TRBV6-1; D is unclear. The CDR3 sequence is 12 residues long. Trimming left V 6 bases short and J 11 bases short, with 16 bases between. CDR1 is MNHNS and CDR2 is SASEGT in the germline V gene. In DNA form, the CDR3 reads TGTGCCAGCAGCGATCCTATGACGGGTTACACCTTC. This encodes CASSDPMTGYTF.

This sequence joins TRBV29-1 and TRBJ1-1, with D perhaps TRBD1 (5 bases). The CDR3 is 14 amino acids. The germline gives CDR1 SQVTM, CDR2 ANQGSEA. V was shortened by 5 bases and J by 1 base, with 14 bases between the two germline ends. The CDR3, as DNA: TGCAGCGTTAAAATGGGGGGAAGGAACACTGAAGCTTTCTTT. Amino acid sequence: CSVKMGGRNTEAFF. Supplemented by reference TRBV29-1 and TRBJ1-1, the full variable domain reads SAVISQKPSRDICQRGTSLTIQCQVDSQVTMMFWYRQQPGQSLTLIATANQGSEATYESGFVIDKFPISRPNLTFSTLTVSNMSPEDSSIYLCSVKMGGRNTEAFFGQGTRLTVV.

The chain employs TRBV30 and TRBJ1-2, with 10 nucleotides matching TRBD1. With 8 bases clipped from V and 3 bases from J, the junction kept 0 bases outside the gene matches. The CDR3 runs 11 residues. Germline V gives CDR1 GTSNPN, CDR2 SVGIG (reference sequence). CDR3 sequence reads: CAGQGDYGYTF. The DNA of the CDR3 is TGTGCCGGACAGGGGGACTATGGCTACACCTTC.

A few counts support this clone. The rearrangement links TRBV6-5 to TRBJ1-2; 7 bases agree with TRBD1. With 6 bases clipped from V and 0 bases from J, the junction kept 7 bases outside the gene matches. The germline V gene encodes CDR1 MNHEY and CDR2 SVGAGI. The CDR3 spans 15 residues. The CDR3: CASSLGGRANYGYTF. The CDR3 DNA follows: TGTGCCAGCAGCCTAGGGGGCAGAGCTAACTATGGCTACACCTTC.

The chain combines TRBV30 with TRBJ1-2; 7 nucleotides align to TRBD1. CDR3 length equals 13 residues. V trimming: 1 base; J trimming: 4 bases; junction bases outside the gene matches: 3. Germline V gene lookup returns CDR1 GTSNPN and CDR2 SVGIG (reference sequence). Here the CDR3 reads CAWSDWDSYGYTF. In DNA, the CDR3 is TGTGCCTGGAGTGATTGGGACAGCTATGGCTACACCTTC.

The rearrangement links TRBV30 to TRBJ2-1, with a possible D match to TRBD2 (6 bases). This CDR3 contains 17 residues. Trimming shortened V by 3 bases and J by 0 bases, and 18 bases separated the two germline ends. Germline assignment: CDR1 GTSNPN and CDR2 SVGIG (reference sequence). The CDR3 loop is CAWSDLMMGGSYNEQFF. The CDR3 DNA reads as TGTGCCTGGAGCGACCTGATGATGGGGGGCTCCTACAATGAGCAGTTCTTC.

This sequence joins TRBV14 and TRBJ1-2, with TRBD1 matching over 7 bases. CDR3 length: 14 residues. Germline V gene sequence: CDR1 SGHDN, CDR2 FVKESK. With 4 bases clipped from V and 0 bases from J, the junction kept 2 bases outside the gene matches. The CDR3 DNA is TGTGCCAGCAGCCGACAGGGAGCTAACTATGGCTACACCTTC. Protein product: CASSRQGANYGYTF.

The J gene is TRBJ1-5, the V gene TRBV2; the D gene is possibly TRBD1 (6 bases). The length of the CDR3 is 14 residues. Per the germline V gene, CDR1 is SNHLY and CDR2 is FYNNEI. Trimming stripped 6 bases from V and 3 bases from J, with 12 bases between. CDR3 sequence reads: CASSLTGYNQPQHF. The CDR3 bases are TGTGCCAGCAGCCTTACAGGGTACAATCAGCCCCAGCATTTT. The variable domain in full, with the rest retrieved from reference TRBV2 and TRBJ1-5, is EPEVTQTPSHQVTQMGQEVILRCVPISNHLYFYWYRQILGQKVEFLVSFYNNEISEKSEIFDDQFSVERPDGSNFTLKIRSTKLEDSAMYFCASSLTGYNQPQHFGDGTRLSIL.

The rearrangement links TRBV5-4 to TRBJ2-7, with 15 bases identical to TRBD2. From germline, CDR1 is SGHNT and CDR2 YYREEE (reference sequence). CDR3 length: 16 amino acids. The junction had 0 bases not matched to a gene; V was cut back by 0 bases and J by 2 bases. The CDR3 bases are TGTGCCAGCAGCTTGGGGACTAGCGGGGGGGCCTACGAGCAGTACTTC. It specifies CASSLGTSGGAYEQYF. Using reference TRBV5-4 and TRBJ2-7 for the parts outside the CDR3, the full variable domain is ETGVTQSPTHLIKTRGQQVTLRCSSQSGHNTVSWYQQALGQGPQFIFQYYREEENGRGNFPPRFSGLQFPNYSSELNVNALELDDSALYLCASSLGTSGGAYEQYFGPGTRLTVT.